The 13 T cell receptor beta chains in this list originate from one sample, sequenced in a study of T-cell reconstitution after alpha-beta-depleted transplantation in children listed by TCRdb under 2016. Library preparation employed PCR. Instrument on record: Illumina HiSeq 2500. To normalize quantification of the TCRbeta repertoire, the TCR libraries were built with molecular barcoding that relied on unique molecular identifiers. Starting from the raw public reads, TCRdb applied fastp trimming at Q25, assembled clones with MiXCR and retained in-frame beta chains. Rows are combined by CDR3 protein, so each entry shows the most common genes and DNA. A total of some 350,000 distinct CDR3 sequences appear in this sample, 10% of them only once. 2% to 3% of the sample is taken by the ten largest. This specimen consisted of PBMCs from the stem cell graft donor, obtained from the stem cell graft. The source of these receptors is a human donor who donated a stem cell graft to a child with acute lymphoblastic leukemia.

This clonotype was seen a handful of times. The gene calls are TRBV3-1 and TRBJ2-2; D is unresolved. The CDR3 runs to 13 residues. CDR1 and CDR2 (germline): LGHDT, YNNKEL (reference sequence). Trimming cost V 1 base and J 4 bases, with 4 bases left between them. CDR3 sequence (DNA): TGTGCCAGCAGCCAAGCCACCACCGGGGAGCTGTTTTTT. Its protein product is CASSQATTGELFF.

This clonotype was found many times. The chain is built from TRBV2 and TRBJ2-3; D possibly corresponds to TRBD2 (5 bases). Trimming removed 7 bases from V and 0 bases from J, with 11 bases in between. This CDR3 comprises 14 residues. CDR1 and CDR2 from the germline V gene are SNHLY and FYNNEI. The CDR3 sequence: CASKQRSSTDTQYF. Here the CDR3 DNA reads TGTGCCAGCAAGCAGCGGAGCAGCACAGATACGCAGTATTTT.

This clonotype was seen a few times. The V and J genes are TRBV29-1 and TRBJ2-6; D may be TRBD1 or TRBD2 (5 bases each). V lost 2 bases and J lost 4, with 9 bases in between. The CDR3 spans 14 residues. Germline V gene data show CDR1 as SQVTM and CDR2 as ANQGSEA. The CDR3 region has the DNA TGCAGCGTTGAATCGGGGCTGGGGGCCAACGTCCTGACTTTC. Encoded protein: CSVESGLGANVLTF.

J is TRBJ2-7 and V is TRBV4-1, with D unresolved. This CDR3 has 15 amino acids. Germline values: CDR1 MGHRA, CDR2 YSYEKL. Between the trimmed V and J ends, which lost 3 bases and 2 bases, there was a span of 14 bases. The CDR3: CASSQPSISTYEQYF. Written as DNA, the CDR3 is TGCGCCAGCAGCCAGCCCTCGATTAGCACCTACGAGCAGTACTTC.

This clonotype was seen ten or more times. The chain links TRBV7-2 to TRBJ2-3; the match to TRBD2 covers 7 bases. The CDR3 contains 15 residues. The trim removed 0 bases at V and 7 bases at J, leaving 7 bases unmatched. Germline V gene data show CDR1 as SGHTA and CDR2 as FQGNSA. In DNA, the CDR3 is TGTGCCAGCAGCTTAGCGGGAGGGCGTCAATATACGCAGTATTTT. Translation gives CASSLAGGRQYTQYF.

The sample holds a few counts of this clonotype. The chain has TRBV11-3 and TRBJ1-2; unclear D gene. The CDR3 totals 15 residues. V gave up 7 bases and J gave up 6 bases, with 21 bases separating them. Per germline, CDR1 SGHNT and CDR2 YENEEA. This chain's CDR3 is CASTPRKVRADGYTF. CDR3 nucleotide sequence: TGTGCCAGCACCCCTCGGAAGGTACGAGCTGATGGCTACACCTTC.

The chain uses TRBV20-1 and TRBJ2-7; D might be TRBD2 (6 bases). The CDR3 runs 13 residues. The V gene lost 7 bases and the J gene lost 2 bases, with 15 bases spanning the gap. CDR1 and CDR2 from the germline V gene are DFQATT and SNEGSKA (reference sequence). CDR3 loop: CSVGRGGPYEQYF. DNA for the CDR3: TGCAGTGTTGGGCGGGGCGGCCCCTACGAGCAGTACTTC.

The chain recombines TRBV20-1 with TRBJ2-1, with D unclear. Germline CDR1 and CDR2: DFQATT and SNEGSKA (reference sequence). There are 15 residues in the CDR3. V lost 0 bases and J 0 bases, leaving 9 bases between the germline ends. The chain's CDR3 is CSARDASLSYNEQFF. The CDR3 DNA reads as TGCAGTGCTAGAGATGCCTCCCTCTCCTACAATGAGCAGTTCTTC.

The chain carries TRBV4-1 and TRBJ2-3; TRBD1 aligns across 9 bases. Germline loops: CDR1 MGHRA, CDR2 YSYEKL. With V trimmed by 0 bases and J by 5 bases, 9 bases remained unmatched. The CDR3 is made up of 17 amino acids. The chain's CDR3 is CASSQDSRGTGIDTQYF. Here the CDR3 DNA reads TGCGCCAGCAGCCAAGACTCCCGAGGGACAGGGATAGATACGCAGTATTTT.

This clonotype was seen more than once but under ten times. In DNA form, the CDR3 reads TGTGCCAGCAGCCTGGGGCTGACAGGGCGTGACACTGAAGCTTTCTTT. Protein sequence: CASSLGLTGRDTEAFF. The rearrangement joins TRBV11-2 to TRBJ1-1; 7 nucleotides align to TRBD1. Germline V gene lookup returns CDR1 SGHAT and CDR2 FQNNGV. Trimming at V came to 5 bases and at J to 3 bases, leaving 12 bases not matched to a gene. The CDR3 spans 16 residues.

This clonotype was seen repeatedly, ten times or more. J is TRBJ2-7 and V is TRBV20-1, with 7 bases matching TRBD1. The germline gives CDR1 DFQATT, CDR2 SNEGSKA (reference sequence). The CDR3 covers 14 residues. The V and J ends lost 3 bases and 0 bases, in that order; junction bases with no gene match: 5. CDR3 sequence: CSARPPGGSYEQYF. CDR3 coding DNA: TGCAGTGCTAGGCCCCCAGGGGGCTCCTACGAGCAGTACTTC.

As DNA, the CDR3 is TGCGCCAGCAGCCAAGGACTAGCGGGAGCAGCAGGGGAGCTGTTTTTT. Its protein product is CASSQGLAGAAGELFF. The gene calls are TRBV4-1 and TRBJ2-2; 12 bases agree with TRBD2. The CDR3 runs to 16 residues. Trimming at V came to 1 base and at J to 8 bases, leaving 5 bases not matched to a gene. Germline V gene sequence: CDR1 MGHRA, CDR2 YSYEKL.

This clonotype has just a few counts. V is TRBV7-9 and J is TRBJ2-7; tentatively, D is TRBD1 or TRBD2 (5 bases each). Germline CDR1 reads SEHNR; CDR2 reads FQNEAQ (reference sequence). The CDR3 is made up of 16 amino acids. V was trimmed by 4 bases and J by 3 bases, leaving 19 bases between them. The CDR3 region has the DNA TGTGCCAGCAGCTCGAGCGAGGGACGCCTAAGCTACGAGCAGTACTTC. Translation: CASSSSEGRLSYEQYF. The full variable domain, with the rest looked up from reference TRBV7-9 and TRBJ2-7, is DTGVSQNPRHKITKRGQNVTFRCDPISEHNRLYWYRQTLGQGPEFLTYFQNEAQLEKSRLLSDRFSAERPKGSFSTLEIQRTEQGDSAMYLCASSSSEGRLSYEQYFGPGTRLTVT.